The rows below give T cell receptor beta chains drawn from one sample of a study of OX40 agonist ivuxolimab in advanced cancers. The method was immunoSEQ multiplex PCR; TCRdb's version includes in-frame clones alone and lacks a portion of them. The table has approximately 72,000 clones, approximately 80% seen once. This sample comprised CD4+ or CD8+ T cells sorted from blood, obtained in a trial of the OX40 agonist ivuxolimab. Source of these receptors: an adult with an advanced solid tumor such as melanoma, head and neck, liver or kidney cancer. The CDR3 runs from the conserved cysteine through the conserved F or W. A D gene is named only where the DNA matches it firmly. Expanded clones are given a class, and other clones once, few, many or no size at all.

>TRBD2|.|18|TRBV14|TRBJ2-3
CASSRSTSGKTSTDTQYF
TGTGCCAGCAGCCGTTCGACTAGCGGGAAGACGAGCACAGATACGCAGTATTTT
>.|.|12|TRBV30|TRBJ2-2
CAWSGSSRDLFF
TGTGCCTGGAGTGGGAGCTCACGGGACCTGTTTTTT
>.|.|12|TRBV5-6|TRBJ2-3
CASSWDADTQYF
TGTGCCAGCAGCTGGGATGCAGATACGCAGTATTTT
>TRBD1|.|15|TRBV19|TRBJ1-3
CASRMFLTGGNTIYF
TGTGCCAGTAGGATGTTCCTGACAGGGGGAAACACCATATATTTT
>.|.|14|TRBV9|TRBJ2-1
CASSVGDSYNEQFF
TGTGCCAGCAGCGTGGGGGATTCCTACAATGAGCAGTTCTTC
>.|.|13|TRBV4-1|TRBJ2-5
CASSQGPAETQYF
TGCGCCAGCAGCCAGGGCCCGGCCGAGACCCAGTACTTC
>.|.|13|TRBV27|TRBJ2-7
CASSLYGGREQYF
TGTGCCAGCAGTTTGTACGGAGGACGCGAGCAGTACTTC
>.|.|14|TRBV6-1|TRBJ2-7
CASVGRAYPGEQYF
TGTGCCAGCGTGGGCCGCGCTTACCCCGGCGAGCAGTACTTC
>.|.|13|TRBV23-1|TRBJ2-7
CATRLAAKDEQYF
TGCGCCACGCGGCTGGCCGCGAAAGACGAGCAGTACTTC
>.|.|12|TRBV5-4|TRBJ2-1
CASSQNRGEQFF
TGTGCCAGCAGCCAGAATAGGGGGGAGCAGTTCTTC
>TRBD1|.|13|TRBV28|TRBJ1-5
CASFRDRAQPQHF
TGTGCCAGCTTCAGGGACAGAGCTCAGCCCCAGCATTTT
>TRBD1|.|15|TRBV7-9|TRBJ1-4
CASSFRGAANEKLFF
TGTGCCAGCAGCTTCAGGGGGGCAGCTAATGAAAAACTGTTTTTT
>.|.|15|TRBV7-2|TRBJ1-2
CASSLSMTVDYGYTF
TGTGCCAGCAGCTTATCGATGACTGTGGACTATGGCTACACCTTC
>.|.|18|TRBV28|TRBJ2-7
CASSFWDIESSPDYEQYF
TGTGCCAGCAGTTTCTGGGACATCGAGTCCTCCCCGGACTACGAGCAGTACTTC
>.|.|14|TRBV28|TRBJ2-1
CASSPGGSYNEQFF
TGTGCCAGCAGTCCTGGTGGGAGTTACAATGAGCAGTTCTTC
>TRBD1|.|14|TRBV28|TRBJ2-1
CASSKDRVLHEQFF
TGTGCCAGCAGTAAAGACAGGGTCCTCCACGAGCAGTTCTTC
>.|few|14|TRBV7-9|TRBJ1-1
CASVVGQLNTEAFF
TGTGCCAGCGTTGTCGGGCAGTTGAACACTGAAGCTTTCTTT
>.|few|14|TRBV5-1|TRBJ2-5
CASSLDVGQETQYF
TGCGCCAGCAGCTTGGATGTCGGGCAAGAGACCCAGTACTTC
>TRBD2|once|14|TRBV7-2|TRBJ2-1
CASHIRTRNNEQFF
TGTGCCAGCCATATCCGGACTAGGAACAATGAGCAGTTCTTC
>.|.|12|TRBV10-1|TRBJ2-5
CLNRNRAETQYF
TGCTTGAACCGGAACAGGGCCGAGACCCAGTACTTC
>TRBD1|.|13|TRBV14|TRBJ2-2
CASSQTGTGGLFF
TGTGCCAGCAGCCAAACCGGGACAGGGGGGCTGTTTTTT
>TRBD1|.|15|TRBV9|TRBJ2-1
CASSLTGTSYNEQFF
TGTGCCAGCAGCCTGACAGGGACCTCCTACAATGAGCAGTTCTTC
>TRBD2|.|15|TRBV28|TRBJ2-1
CASSLIGTTYNEQFF
TGTGCCAGCAGTTTAATCGGGACTACATACAATGAGCAGTTCTTC
>.|.|13|TRBV5-1|TRBJ2-2
CASSRTGEGELFF
TGCGCCAGCAGCCGCACGGGGGAGGGGGAGCTGTTTTTT
>.|.|13|TRBV4-3|TRBJ2-5
CASSQGRRETQYF
TGCGCCAGCAGCCAAGGCAGGAGAGAGACCCAGTACTTC
>.|.|14|TRBV7-8|TRBJ1-5
CASSFSGANQPQHF
TGTGCCAGCAGCTTCTCCGGGGCCAATCAGCCCCAGCATTTT
>.|.|15|TRBV10-3|TRBJ1-1
CAISEVGHENTEAFF
TGTGCCATCAGTGAGGTAGGACACGAGAACACTGAAGCTTTCTTT
>.|.|15|TRBV27|TRBJ1-1
CASSLSAGARTEAFF
TGTGCCAGCAGTTTATCGGCGGGGGCGCGTACTGAAGCTTTCTTT
>TRBD1|.|18|TRBV6-1|TRBJ1-2
CASSEALGTAFKNYGYTF
TGTGCCAGCAGTGAAGCGCTTGGGACAGCCTTCAAGAACTATGGCTACACCTTC
>TRBD1|.|15|TRBV5-4|TRBJ1-1
CASSFLGQPNTEAFF
TGTGCCAGCAGCTTCTTGGGACAGCCGAACACTGAAGCTTTCTTT
>.|.|13|TRBV28|TRBJ2-3
CAGGKADTDTQYF
TGTGCCGGGGGAAAAGCGGACACAGATACGCAGTATTTT
>TRBD2|.|16|TRBV10-3|TRBJ2-7
CAIRGGLAGASYEQYF
TGTGCCATCAGGGGGGGACTAGCGGGTGCCTCCTACGAGCAGTACTTC
>.|.|13|TRBV11-2|TRBJ1-5
CASSLDSNQPQHF
TGTGCCAGCAGCTTAGACAGCAATCAGCCCCAGCATTTT
>.|.|13|TRBV5-4|TRBJ2-3
CASGRTFTDTQYF
TGTGCCAGCGGTCGGACCTTCACAGATACGCAGTATTTT
>TRBD2|.|15|TRBV7-2|TRBJ2-2
CASSYGLVSTGELFF
TGTGCCAGCAGCTACGGACTAGTGTCCACCGGGGAGCTGTTTTTT
>.|medium-sized|11|TRBV7-9|TRBJ2-7
CASSDVTEQYF
TGTGCCAGCAGCGACGTTACCGAGCAGTACTTC
>TRBD1|.|13|TRBV27|TRBJ2-7
CASTRQGGYEQYF
TGTGCCAGCACTAGACAGGGGGGATACGAGCAGTACTTC
>.|.|12|TRBV10-2|TRBJ2-7
CASTGRNYEQYF
TGCGCCAGCACAGGCAGAAACTACGAGCAGTACTTC